The TCR beta chain described here comes from a study of cytomegalovirus exposure and HLA in healthy donors. Study summary: Sequencing of about 179 million T cells in an earlier analysis found 100 million to 140 million unique TCR beta sequences. Of 300 to 450 genotyped donors, roughly 80% clustered with self-reported Caucasian donors.

Study-wide points: When a later analysis compared HLA-associated TCR beta chains with equally common others, the HLA-associated chains turned out to be more clonally expanded and to have lower generation probabilities.

Details on this clone: The antigen is undetermined.

PCR used 60 Vbeta primers and 13 Jbeta primers. This table comes from immunoSEQ multiplex PCR, and its TCRdb copy is limited to in-frame clones, with some not included. The sample holds about 140,000 clones, around 80% seen once. Trimming took off 6 bases at V and 4 bases at J, with 12 bases between the two ends. This CDR3 contains 12 residues. CDR1 SQVTM and CDR2 ANQGSEA come from the germline V gene. The sample consisted of PBMCs. The sequence was obtained from a man aged 25-40 years in good health and CMV-seronegative. The gene calls are TRBV29-1 and TRBJ1-2; unclear D gene. The CDR3: CSVSKGVYGYTF. CDR3 DNA sequence: TGCAGCGTCAGTAAGGGAGTCTATGGCTACACCTTC. The complete variable domain, with remaining parts taken from reference TRBV29-1 and TRBJ1-2, reads SAVISQKPSRDICQRGTSLTIQCQVDSQVTMMFWYRQQPGQSLTLIATANQGSEATYESGFVIDKFPISRPNLTFSTLTVSNMSPEDSSIYLCSVSKGVYGYTFGSGTRLTVV.